This T cell receptor (beta chain) stems from a study of tumor-infiltrating lymphocytes in oesophageal squamous cell carcinoma. The CDR3 is 13 residues long. Trimming removed 6 bases from V and 3 bases from J, with 11 bases in between. CDR1 is LNHDA, CDR2 SQIVND, per germline (reference sequence). TCRdb recomputed calls from the PCR reads with MiXCR, one row per CDR3 protein. Of over 10,000 distinct CDR3 sequences listed, under 65% are singletons. This TCR derives from a female donor with esophageal squamous cell carcinoma. The sample taken for sequencing was esophageal tumor tissue. The chain joins TRBV19 to TRBJ1-1; no firm D call. CDR3 in amino acids: CASSVLRDTEAFF. In DNA form, the CDR3 reads TGTGCCAGTAGCGTATTAAGGGACACTGAAGCTTTCTTT.